The present entry profiles one T cell receptor (beta chain) with its context. Its target is unknown. It was over 9.5 ml of fresh peripheral blood that supplied the PBMCs. Germline V gene data show CDR1 as DFQATT and CDR2 as SNEGSKA (reference sequence). V trimming: 3 bases; J trimming: 1 base; junction bases outside the gene matches: 5. The CDR3 consists of 15 residues. The source material, RNA transcripts, was used to amplify TCR beta CDR3 regions. During a first-round RT-PCR of the TCR CDR3, the HTBI primer set was used. TCRdb analysed the multiplex PCR reads with MiXCR anew, one entry per CDR3 protein. This table holds approximately 370,000 distinct CDR3 sequences, roughly 17% found once. The data stem from a study of T cells in Graves' hyperthyroidism and ophthalmopathy. Study-wide results and caveats: Separation of ophthalmopathy from stable hyperthyroidism was achieved by a 13 V-J model.

The gene calls are TRBV20-1 and TRBJ2-7; 11 bases match TRBD2. The sequencing input was blood. The receptor's source is a woman in her 30s with Graves' hyperthyroidism that later progressed to Graves' ophthalmopathy. The CDR3 sequence: CSARGSSGRSYEQYF. For the CDR3, the DNA is TGCAGTGCTAGGGGTTCTAGCGGGAGGTCCTACGAGCAGTACTTC.